One T cell receptor beta chain is described in this entry. Its antigen is unidentified. V gave up 6 bases and J gave up 6 bases; unmatched junction bases: 5. The CDR3 contains 13 residues. The data were produced by immunoSEQ multiplex PCR, yet TCRdb's version contains in-frame clones alone and is incomplete. This sample carries about 180,000 clones, almost 90% of them seen once, and the ten largest clones take approximately 7.7%. These data belong to a study of T cell responses to AZD1222 COVID-19 vaccine. The study, taken as a whole, reports: Targets within unmutated variant regions were reportedly found for nearly half of spike-specific TCRs.

The chain couples TRBV12-3 or TRBV12-4 to TRBJ1-5, with 7 positions matching TRBD1. This receptor was obtained from an adult in good health. The source material was peripheral blood, sampled on day 0 of AZD1222 vaccination. CDR3 bases: TGTGCCAGCAGCCCGACAGGGTCTCAGCCCCAGCATTTT. It is translated as CASSPTGSQPQHF.